This entry concerns a single T cell receptor (beta chain). Its specificity is unknown. V was pared by 4 bases and J by 3 bases, with 7 bases of the junction left unmatched. The germline CDR1 and CDR2 sequences are SGHRS and YFSETQ. This CDR3 is 15 amino acids long. This sample is part of a study of cytomegalovirus exposure and HLA in healthy donors. Looking at the study overall: There were 100 million to 130 million unique TCR beta sequences, drawn from 180 million or so T cells, in an earlier analysis.

The PCR ran on 60 Vbeta and 13 Jbeta primers. Assay: immunoSEQ multiplex PCR; the TCRdb copy retains only in-frame clones and omits some. Of 100,000 to 140,000 clones listed, roughly 80% are singletons. The study's findings and limits: Apparent HLA restriction characterized most CMV-associated TCR beta chains in a later analysis. Equally common other TCR beta chains were less clonally expanded than HLA-associated ones, a later analysis found.

The clonotype originates from a man aged 25-40 years in good health and CMV-seropositive. The specimen was PBMCs. The chain joins TRBV5-1 to TRBJ2-1, with 7 bases lining up with TRBD1. The CDR3 loop is CASSVGTEFYNEQFF. The CDR3 DNA reads TGCGCCAGCAGCGTAGGGACAGAATTCTACAATGAGCAGTTCTTC.